This TCR beta chain was obtained from a study of OX40 agonist ivuxolimab in advanced cancers. Study details: Subjects had a mean age of approximately 60 years, with a range of about 23 to 79; less than 90% were male.

The CDR3 has 11 amino acids. The ends were cut back, 2 bases at V and 8 bases at J, with 4 bases in the middle. Germline CDR1 and CDR2: MNHEY and SVGAGI. Clones were sequenced by immunoSEQ multiplex PCR, and TCRdb holds only the in-frame ones, with some missing. In the table there are approximately 11,000 clones, around four fifths of which are singletons. In regard to this clone: Its antigen is still unknown.

The study's findings and limits: Clonal expansion in partial responders at 0.1-3.0 mg/kg ranked among the lowest.

The receptor was isolated from an adult with an advanced solid tumor such as melanoma, head and neck, liver or kidney cancer. The sample consisted of CD4+ or CD8+ T cells sorted from blood, taken in a trial of the OX40 agonist ivuxolimab. The chain combines TRBV6-5 with TRBJ2-1; D is unclear. The CDR3 here is CASSYGDEQFF. The CDR3 DNA follows: TGTGCCAGCAGTTACGGGGATGAGCAGTTCTTC.